Listed here are 20 T cell receptor beta chains from one sample, sequenced in a study of cytomegalovirus exposure and HLA in healthy donors. Clones were read by immunoSEQ multiplex PCR, and TCRdb kept only the in-frame ones, dropping some. The repertoire holds about 180,000 clones, with roughly 86% as singletons. The sequenced material came from PBMCs. These receptors all stem from a man younger than 35 in good health and CMV-seropositive.

The rearrangement links TRBV4-3 to TRBJ1-1, with D perhaps TRBD1 (5 bases). The CDR3 consists of 15 residues. Germline V gene lookup returns CDR1 LGHNA and CDR2 YSLEER. Between the trimmed V and J ends, which lost 3 bases and 3 bases, there was a span of 14 bases. CDR3 in DNA: TGCGCCAGCAGCCAGGGGGGTGAGCGGTACACTGAAGCTTTCTTT. Protein: CASSQGGERYTEAFF.

The rearrangement uses TRBV7-8 and TRBJ2-5, with 8 positions matching TRBD1. With 5 bases clipped from V and 4 bases from J, the junction kept 15 bases outside the gene matches. Germline V lookup: CDR1 SGHVS, CDR2 FQNEAQ. This CDR3 has 17 residues. The CDR3 reads CASSHPPHGQGRETQYF. DNA for the CDR3: TGTGCCAGCAGCCACCCACCGCACGGACAGGGTAGAGAGACCCAGTACTTC.

The J gene is TRBJ2-1, the V gene TRBV11-3, with a weak D call TRBD2 (5 bases). Germline assignment: CDR1 SGHNT and CDR2 YENEEA. CDR3 length: 14 amino acids. V was clipped by 5 bases and J by 6 bases, with 14 bases between them. CDR3 nucleotides: TGTGCCAGCAGCGACGACTACAAGAGCAATGAGCAGTTCTTC. It specifies CASSDDYKSNEQFF.

V usage is TRBV18 and J usage is TRBJ1-1; a possible D gene is TRBD1 (5 bases). V shed 7 bases and J shed 5 bases, with 20 bases lying between them. In germline, CDR1 is KGHSH, CDR2 LQKENI. The length of the CDR3 is 15 residues. This CDR3 is CASLPWGEGETEAFF. DNA of the CDR3: TGTGCCAGCTTGCCCTGGGGGGAAGGGGAAACTGAAGCTTTCTTT.

V is TRBV5-6 and J is TRBJ2-7, with TRBD1 matching over 11 bases. Trimming took 1 base from V and 2 from J; bases not matched to a gene: 2. The CDR3 is 15 amino acids. Germline V gene lookup returns CDR1 SGHDT and CDR2 YYEEEE. CDR3 residues: CASSLLGQGAYEQYF. In nucleotides, the CDR3 is TGTGCCAGCAGCTTGCTGGGACAGGGGGCCTACGAGCAGTACTTC.

This rearrangement joins TRBV10-1 to TRBJ2-2, with a weak D call TRBD2 (6 bases). The CDR3 spans 17 residues. Germline CDR1 and CDR2: WNHNN and SYGVQD (reference sequence). Deletions cut 0 bases from V and 7 bases from J, with 18 bases between. The CDR3 coding sequence is TGCGCCAGCAGTGAGTCGAGCTTTGACGGGAGAAGCGGGGAGCTGTTTTTT. Residues: CASSESSFDGRSGELFF.

V usage is TRBV5-1 and J usage is TRBJ1-6; TRBD1 might be the D (5 bases). Germline V gene data show CDR1 as SGHRS and CDR2 as YFSETQ. The length of the CDR3 is 14 residues. V lost 3 bases to trimming and J lost 7 bases, with 11 bases between them. CDR3 in DNA: TGCGCCAGCAGCTCTTACCCAGGGAATTCACCCCTCCACTTT. Translated: CASSSYPGNSPLHF.

The V gene is TRBV9, the J gene TRBJ1-2; 10 nucleotides agree with TRBD1. Germline loops: CDR1 SGDLS, CDR2 YYNGEE. The ends lost 3 bases at V and 8 bases at J; junction bases unmatched: 10. The CDR3 length is 15 residues. CDR3 sequence (DNA): TGTGCCAGCAGCGGGGGGGACAGGGGATTCGGCGGCTACACCTTC. It codes for CASSGGDRGFGGYTF.

The rearrangement joins TRBV4-3 to TRBJ1-1; D possibly corresponds to TRBD1 (6 bases). Germline CDR1 reads LGHNA; CDR2 reads YSLEER. The CDR3 consists of 15 residues. V shed 1 base and J shed 4 bases, with 13 bases lying between them. CDR3 sequence: CASSQGRTVRTEAFF. The CDR3 bases are TGCGCCAGCAGCCAAGGGAGGACAGTCCGCACTGAAGCTTTCTTT.

V gene TRBV27 combines with J gene TRBJ2-4; TRBD2 might be the D (5 bases). Germline values: CDR1 MNHEY, CDR2 SMNVEV (reference sequence). Trimming left V 4 bases short and J 0 bases short, with 7 bases between. The CDR3 is made up of 14 amino acids. In DNA, the CDR3 is TGTGCCAGCAGTTCCGGACTAGCCAAAAACATTCAGTACTTC. Translating it yields CASSSGLAKNIQYF.

The J gene is TRBJ2-1, the V gene TRBV5-6; a possible D gene is TRBD2 (6 bases). Germline loops: CDR1 SGHDT, CDR2 YYEEEE. The CDR3 runs 13 residues. V gave up 5 bases and J gave up 6 bases, with 12 bases separating them. The CDR3 coding sequence is TGTGCCAGCAGTTCCGGACTATCCAATGAGCAGTTCTTC. Translation gives CASSSGLSNEQFF.

The V gene is TRBV2, the J gene TRBJ2-1; tentative D call: TRBD1 (5 bases). In germline, CDR1 is SNHLY, CDR2 FYNNEI. The V end lost 7 bases, the J end lost 4 bases, and 14 bases lay between the germline ends. The CDR3 is 14 amino acids. The CDR3: CASTKGELYNEQFF. Written as DNA, the CDR3 is TGTGCCAGCACAAAAGGGGAACTTTACAATGAGCAGTTCTTC.

The chain employs TRBV4-2 and TRBJ2-7; 7 bases fit TRBD2. There are 15 residues in the CDR3. CDR1 and CDR2 from the germline V gene are LGHNA and YNFKEQ. V lost 2 bases, J lost 3 bases, and 7 bases stayed unmatched. CDR3 protein: CASSQREGLNYEQYF. The CDR3, as DNA: TGTGCCAGCAGCCAAAGGGAGGGGTTGAACTACGAGCAGTACTTC.

This chain uses TRBV7-6 with TRBJ1-3; no reliable D call. The CDR3 has 13 residues. Between the trimmed V and J ends, which lost 4 bases and 8 bases, there was a span of 12 bases. The germline CDR1 and CDR2 sequences are SGHVS and FNYEAQ. The CDR3, as DNA: TGTGCCAGCAGCTCCAGGTCTTGGGACACCATATATTTT. Protein sequence: CASSSRSWDTIYF.

The chain is built from TRBV29-1 and TRBJ2-1, with a weak D call TRBD1 (5 bases). The V gene lost 8 bases and the J gene lost 3 bases, with 8 bases spanning the gap. CDR3 size: 11 residues. Per germline, CDR1 SQVTM and CDR2 ANQGSEA. CDR3 nucleotides: TGCAGCTTACAGGTCTACAATGAGCAGTTCTTC. Amino acids: CSLQVYNEQFF.

The rearrangement uses TRBV15 and TRBJ1-5, with D unclear. Trimming took off 0 bases at V and 3 bases at J, with 9 bases between the two ends. From germline, CDR1 is LNHNV and CDR2 YYDKDF (reference sequence). This CDR3 contains 15 residues. CDR3 protein: CATSRDGEHNQPQHF. In DNA form, the CDR3 reads TGTGCCACCAGCAGAGATGGGGAGCACAATCAGCCCCAGCATTTT.

The chain combines TRBV9 with TRBJ1-1; 9 bases line up with TRBD1. Germline-derived CDR1 and CDR2 are SGDLS and YYNGEE. V gave up 4 bases and J gave up 5 bases; unmatched junction bases: 6. There are 14 residues in the CDR3. The CDR3 DNA is TGTGCCAGCAGCCCGGGGACAGGGATAACTGAAGCTTTCTTT. Translated, it gives CASSPGTGITEAFF.

The chain uses TRBV28 and TRBJ2-1; 10 bases agree with TRBD2. V shed 6 bases, J shed 4 bases, and the junction held 6 bases outside the gene matches. Germline CDR1 reads MDHEN; CDR2 reads SYDVKM. The CDR3 is 15 amino acids. CDR3 loop: CASSMSGRGYNEQFF. CDR3 sequence (DNA): TGTGCCAGCAGCATGAGCGGGAGGGGGTACAATGAGCAGTTCTTC. Together with reference TRBV28 and TRBJ2-1, the CDR3 gives the full variable domain: DVKVTQSSRYLVKRTGEKVFLECVQDMDHENMFWYRQDPGLGLRLIYFSYDVKMKEKGDIPEGYSVSREKKERFSLILESASTNQTSMYLCASSMSGRGYNEQFFGPGTRLTVL.

The chain employs TRBV11-2 and TRBJ2-2; D is unclear. Germline loops: CDR1 SGHAT, CDR2 FQNNGV. The CDR3 loop spans 12 amino acids. Trimming removed 4 bases at V and 9 bases at J, with 9 bases between. The CDR3 region is CASSSGSRELFF. The CDR3 bases are TGTGCCAGCAGCTCTGGTAGTCGGGAGCTGTTTTTT.

This clone has only one observation. This sequence joins TRBV6-5 and TRBJ1-1; tentative D call: TRBD1 (6 bases). The CDR3 is 12 amino acids. V was pared by 6 bases and J by 11 bases, with 16 bases between. CDR1 and CDR2 (germline): MNHEY, SVGAGI. CDR3 in DNA: TGTGCCAGCAGCCAGGGGCTTGGTCGGGCTTTCTTT. Protein: CASSQGLGRAFF.